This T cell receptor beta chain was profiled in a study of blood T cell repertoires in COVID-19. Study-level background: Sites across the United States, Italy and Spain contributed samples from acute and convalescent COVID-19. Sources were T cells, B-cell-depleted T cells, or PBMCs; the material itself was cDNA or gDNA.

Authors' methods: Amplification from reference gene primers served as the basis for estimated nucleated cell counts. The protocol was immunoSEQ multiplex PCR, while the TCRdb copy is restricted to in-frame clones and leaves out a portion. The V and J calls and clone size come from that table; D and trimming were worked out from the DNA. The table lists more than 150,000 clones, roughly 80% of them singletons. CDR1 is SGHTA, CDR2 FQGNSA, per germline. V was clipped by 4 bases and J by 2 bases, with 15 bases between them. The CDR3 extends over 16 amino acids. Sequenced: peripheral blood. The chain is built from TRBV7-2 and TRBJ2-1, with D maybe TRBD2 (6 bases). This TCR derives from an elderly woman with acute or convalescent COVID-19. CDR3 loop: CASSSGSSRAYNEQFF. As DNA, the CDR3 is TGTGCCAGCAGCTCCGGGAGTTCGCGCGCCTACAATGAGCAGTTCTTC. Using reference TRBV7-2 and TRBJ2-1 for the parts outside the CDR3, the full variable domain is GAGVSQSPSNKVTEKGKDVELRCDPISGHTALYWYRQSLGQGLEFLIYFQGNSAPDKSGLPSDRFSAERTGGSVSTLTIQRTQQEDSAVYLCASSSGSSRAYNEQFFGPGTRLTVL.